This T cell receptor (beta chain) comes out of a study of T cell responses to AZD1222 COVID-19 vaccine. Clones were sequenced by immunoSEQ multiplex PCR, and TCRdb holds only the in-frame ones, with some missing. Here the sample spans some 150,000 clones, about 95% being singletons. Source: peripheral blood, taken on day 0 of AZD1222 vaccination. The TCR was taken from an adult in good health.

The DNA for the CDR3 is TGTGCCAGCAGTTACTCTGAGTGGGAGCGGGCGTATTTT. Protein sequence: CASSYSEWERAYF. The rearrangement joins TRBV6-2 or TRBV6-3 to TRBJ2-3; D is possibly TRBD2 (6 bases). Trimming took off 0 bases at V and 14 bases at J, with 15 bases between the two ends. CDR3 length equals 13 residues. CDR1 is MNHEY and CDR2 is SVGEGT in the germline V gene.